This T cell receptor (beta chain) was captured in a study of T cell responses to AZD1222 COVID-19 vaccine (dated by TCRdb to about 2021). Study-level background: TCR sequencing was performed for 230 to 250 trial participants, of whom around 200 were given two doses of AZD1222 and some 25 were given two doses of MenACWY control vaccine. Trial participants were enrolled by age into 18-55, 56-69 and 70-plus year subgroups, with around 150, 28 and 57 TCR-sequenced participants respectively. General conclusions and limits of the study: Because no day 14 peak-response samples were available, repertoires were characterized only after the peak T cell response. The vaccine-associated CD4 TCRs covered the entire spike protein, and the dominant responses fell in regions 160-218 and 743-854. Most participants were white British and females outnumbered males, and the authors suggested that clonal diversity may have been underestimated. In the small 56-69-year group, the increase in depth fell short of significance, most likely because of low power. A significant rise in spike-specific TCR breadth and depth was observed after two AZD1222 doses relative to day 0 and relative to MenACWY recipients. Reportedly, almost half of the unique spike-specific TCRs recognized epitopes lying outside the regions that are mutated in the B.1.351 and B.1.1.7 variants. Conclusions about previously exposed vaccinees are limited, since just 6 or 7 AZD1222 recipients were seropositive for SARS-CoV-2 at baseline.

The germline V gene provides CDR1 SGHRS and CDR2 YFSETQ. The junction carries 17 bases between V and J, which are trimmed by 0 bases and 9 bases respectively. The CDR3 holds 15 amino acids from the cysteine to the phenylalanine. The DNA shown is the 45-base CDR3, in frame from base 1. Remarks on this clone: Which antigen it targets is not known. No per-base quality is available; no much larger clone lies one base away.

In the paper's terms, the time point label means: about 28 days (+/-7) after the second vaccine dose. This specimen's treatment or condition label, interpreted: meningococcal conjugate vaccine given as trial control. The vaccinee samples were drawn from two UK trials, COV001 and COV002, one of which was a single-blind randomized controlled phase 2/3 trial testing AZD1222 (ChAdOx1 nCoV-19) in healthy adults. Trial participant PBMC samples were collected at day 0 and day 28 after the second dose for TCRbeta chain sequencing. The CDR3 regions of human TCRbeta chains were analyzed by immunosequencing. The original methods were these. TCRs in the repertoires were compared against a reference library of SARS-CoV-2-specific TCRs that had been generated with the MIRA antigen-specificity platform. Breadth was defined as the fraction of unique TCRs that were SARS-CoV-2-associated, and depth was defined as the fraction of total T cells that were SARS-CoV-2-associated. Using the MIRA data, every spike-specific TCR was mapped to the spike region that the TCR reacted to and assigned to either a CD4 or a CD8 class. Log10-transformed breadth and depth values were compared by one-way ANOVA with Sidak's multiple comparisons tests. Drawn from immuneACCESS, this table holds only the in-frame rearrangements with V and J called that TCRdb kept. Clones are partly lost; checked studies trace under half to an unresolved V gene and leave the rest unexplained. That table furnishes V, J and clone size, whereas the DNA furnished D and trimming. Here the sample has about 180,000 clones; approximately 92% occur a single time. Of the sample, around 1% falls within the top ten clones.

This TCR came from an adult who received the MenACWY meningococcal vaccine as a control. Sequencing was performed on peripheral blood, taken 28 days after the second dose of the MenACWY control vaccine. Here the chain combines TRBV5-1 and TRBJ2-3; too little of a D gene remains to name it. The CDR3 protein sequence reads: CASSLEFVLGKTQYF. The sequence in DNA is TGCGCCAGCAGCTTGGAGTTTGTCTTGGGGAAGACGCAGTATTTT.